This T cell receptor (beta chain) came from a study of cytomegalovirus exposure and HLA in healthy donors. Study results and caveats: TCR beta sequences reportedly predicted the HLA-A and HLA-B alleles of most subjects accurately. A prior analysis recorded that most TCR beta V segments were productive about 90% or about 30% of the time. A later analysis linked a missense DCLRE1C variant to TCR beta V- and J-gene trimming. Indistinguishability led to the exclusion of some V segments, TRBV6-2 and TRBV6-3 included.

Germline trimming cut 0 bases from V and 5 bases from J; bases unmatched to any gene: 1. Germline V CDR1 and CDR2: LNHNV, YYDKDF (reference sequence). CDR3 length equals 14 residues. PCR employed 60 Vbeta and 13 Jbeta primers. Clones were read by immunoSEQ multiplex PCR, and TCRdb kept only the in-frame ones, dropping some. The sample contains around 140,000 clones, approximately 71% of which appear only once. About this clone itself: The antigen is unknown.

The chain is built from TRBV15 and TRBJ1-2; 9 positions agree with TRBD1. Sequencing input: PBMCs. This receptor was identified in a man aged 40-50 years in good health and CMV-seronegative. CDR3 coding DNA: TGTGCCACCAGCAGAGAACAGGGGGCTTATGGCTACACCTTC. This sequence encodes CATSREQGAYGYTF.